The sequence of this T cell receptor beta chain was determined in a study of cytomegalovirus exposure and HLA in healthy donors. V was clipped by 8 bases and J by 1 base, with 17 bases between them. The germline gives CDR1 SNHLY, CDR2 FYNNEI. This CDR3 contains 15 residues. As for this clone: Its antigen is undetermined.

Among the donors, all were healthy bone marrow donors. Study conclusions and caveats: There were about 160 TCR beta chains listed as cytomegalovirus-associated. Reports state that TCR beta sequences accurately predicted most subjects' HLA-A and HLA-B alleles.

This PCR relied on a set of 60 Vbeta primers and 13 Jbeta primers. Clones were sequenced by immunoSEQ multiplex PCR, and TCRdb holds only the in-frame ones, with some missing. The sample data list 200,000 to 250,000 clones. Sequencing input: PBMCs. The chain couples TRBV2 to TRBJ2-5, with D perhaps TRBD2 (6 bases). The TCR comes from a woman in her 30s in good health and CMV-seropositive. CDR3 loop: CASRIFSGVQETQYF. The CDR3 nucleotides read TGTGCCAGCCGGATATTTAGCGGAGTCCAAGAGACCCAGTACTTC.